Sequencing of this TCR beta chain was carried out in a study of OX40 agonist ivuxolimab in advanced cancers. Study-wide context: Ivuxolimab, which targeted the costimulatory receptor OX40 (CD134), was an agonistic, fully human IgG2 monoclonal antibody. In the dose-escalation cohort, approximately 82% of patients were male, and the mean age was approximately 60 years with a range of roughly 20 to 85. Intravenous ivuxolimab was administered to patients every 2 weeks at six dose levels: 0.01, 0.1, 0.3, 1.5, 3 and 10 mg/kg. Partial responses were achieved by three dose-escalation patients, of whom one had hepatocellular carcinoma and two had cutaneous melanoma. The monotherapy dose-escalation portion (N of about 57 patients) of the phase I ivuxolimab trial is reported in the paper. Prior anti-PD-1, anti-PD-L1 or anti-CTLA-4 therapy was permitted, and 30% to 50% of dose-escalation patients had received checkpoint inhibitors. Of the roughly 51 patients in dose escalation, about 20 had hepatocellular carcinoma, around 15 had melanoma, 9 had renal cell carcinoma and 9 had head and neck cancer. The point of sequencing TCRbeta in the periphery was to test whether ivuxolimab changed TCR sequence diversity and drove clonal T-cell expansion. Overall study results and their limits: After ivuxolimab, CD8+ T cells had more expanded clones than CD4+ T cells on average. Antigen specificity was not determined for the clonally expanded peripheral T cells. Low levels of normalized T-cell clonal expansion were also seen in some patients who did not respond. At doses from 0.1 to 3.0 mg/kg, clonal expansion was seen in both CD4+ and CD8+ blood T cells between baseline and week 6. In the 0.1-3.0 mg/kg groups, partial responders were among the patients with the lowest normalized peripheral clonal expansion, particularly in CD8+ T cells.

For sequencing of the TCRbeta CDR3 region, genomic DNA was extracted from the sorted cells. The immunoSEQ Assay was used to sequence the TCRbeta CDR3 regions. Drawn from immuneACCESS, this table holds only the in-frame rearrangements with V and J called that TCRdb kept. Clones are partly lost; checked studies trace under half to an unresolved V gene and leave the rest unexplained. This sample is represented by around 77,000 clones; 78% of them were singletons. Jointly, the top ten make up around 5% of the sample. Patients with a history of autoimmune disease or receiving systemic immunosuppression were excluded from the trial. Peripheral blood for TCR sequencing was drawn from every dose cohort at baseline, at cycle 4 day 1 and at cycle 7 day 1. Samples came from an open-label, multicenter, first-in-human phase I dose-escalation trial of ivuxolimab. Adults with locally advanced or metastatic head and neck squamous cell, hepatocellular, melanoma or renal cell carcinoma were enrolled in the trial. CD4+ and CD8+ T cells were sorted separately from peripheral blood before TCR sequencing.

This clone was seen a handful of times. Its recognized antigen is unknown. Within one base of it there is no much larger clone, and no base qualities were kept. Measured from the cysteine to the phenylalanine, the CDR3 is 17 residues long. Of all the DNA, just the CDR3 is kept, 51 bases in frame from base 1. Sequences MGHRA (CDR1) and YSYEKL (CDR2) are obtained from the germline V gene. V has 4 bases trimmed and J has 4 bases trimmed; junction bases matching no gene number 4. Here the sequenced sample was CD4+ or CD8+ T cells sorted from blood, taken in a trial of the OX40 agonist ivuxolimab. This sequence uses TRBV4-1 and TRBJ2-2, and 15 junction bases match TRBD2. The sequence derives from an adult with an advanced solid tumor such as melanoma, head and neck, liver or kidney cancer. The nucleotide sequence reads as follows: TGCGCCAGCAGCCCGCGGACTAGCGGGAGGGGCACCGGGGAGCTGTTTTTT. The encoded protein is CASSPRTSGRGTGELFF.